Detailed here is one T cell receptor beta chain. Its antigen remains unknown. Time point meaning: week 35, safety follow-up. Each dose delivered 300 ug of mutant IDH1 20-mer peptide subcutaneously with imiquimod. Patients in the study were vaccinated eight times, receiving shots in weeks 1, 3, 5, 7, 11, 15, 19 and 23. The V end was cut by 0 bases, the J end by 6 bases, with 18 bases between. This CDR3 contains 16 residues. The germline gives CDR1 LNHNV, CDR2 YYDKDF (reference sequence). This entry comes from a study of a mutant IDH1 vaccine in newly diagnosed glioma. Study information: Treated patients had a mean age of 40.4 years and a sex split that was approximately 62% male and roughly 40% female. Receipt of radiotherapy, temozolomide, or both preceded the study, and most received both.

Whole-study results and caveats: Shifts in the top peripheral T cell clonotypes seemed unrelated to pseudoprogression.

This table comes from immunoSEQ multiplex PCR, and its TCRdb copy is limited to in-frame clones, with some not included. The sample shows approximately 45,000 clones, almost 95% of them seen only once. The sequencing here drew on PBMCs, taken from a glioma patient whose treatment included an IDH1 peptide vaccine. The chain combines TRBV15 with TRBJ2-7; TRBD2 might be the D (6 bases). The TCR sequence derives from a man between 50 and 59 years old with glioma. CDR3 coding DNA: TGTGCCACCAGCAGAGATCAGTGGGACGTCGGGGGCGAGCAGTACTTC. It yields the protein CATSRDQWDVGGEQYF.